Listed below are T cell receptor beta chains from one sample, sequenced in a study of blood T cell repertoires in COVID-19. Assay used: immunoSEQ multiplex PCR; TCRdb lists only in-frame clones, some missing. Altogether about 200,000 clones are present, around four fifths being singletons, with the ten largest covering about 8%. Material: peripheral blood. The receptors originated from a woman between 50 and 59 years old with active or convalescent COVID-19. CDR3s include the opening cysteine and the closing phenylalanine or tryptophan. A D gene is named only where the DNA matches it firmly. The size field is filled for only some rows; it gives once, few, many or a size class.

J gene,V gene,clone size,D gene,CDR3 DNA,CDR3 protein
TRBJ2-1,TRBV19,-,TRBD1,TGTGCCAGTAGTTCCCTGACAGGGGGTGTAAATGAGCAGTTCTTC,CASSSLTGGVNEQFF
TRBJ1-2,TRBV5-1,-,-,TGCGCCAGCAGCTTGACAGGGCAGGGGGGCTACACCTTC,CASSLTGQGGYTF
TRBJ1-2,TRBV5-6,-,TRBD1,TGTGCCAGCAGCTTGGGGGGACAGGGCCTTAACTATGGCTACACCTTC,CASSLGGQGLNYGYTF
TRBJ1-1,TRBV6-5,few,TRBD1,TGTGCCAGCAGTTACTCGACAGGGGGCGAAGCTTTCTTT,CASSYSTGGEAFF
TRBJ1-6,TRBV5-4,-,-,TGTGCCAGCAGCGCCCGGACAGACGGTGGTTCACCCCTCCACTTT,CASSARTDGGSPLHF
TRBJ1-5,TRBV15,-,-,TGTGCCACCTCCCGTTCGCAGGGGAATCAGCCCCAGCATTTT,CATSRSQGNQPQHF
TRBJ1-6,TRBV23-1,-,-,TGCGCCAGCAGTCAATCGCGTAGTTTCAAGCTCGATTCACCCCTCCACTTT,CASSQSRSFKLDSPLHF
TRBJ2-1,TRBV5-6,many,-,TGTGCCAGCAGCTTGCCGACAGGCGGTGAGCAGTTCTTC,CASSLPTGGEQFF
TRBJ2-7,TRBV28,-,TRBD2,TGTGCCAGCAGCCTCAGCGGGAGGCCGGGGGAGCAGTACTTC,CASSLSGRPGEQYF
TRBJ1-2,TRBV7-2,few,-,TGTGCCAGCAGCGCGGATGGGGGCAACTATGGCTACACCTTC,CASSADGGNYGYTF
TRBJ1-4,TRBV3-1/TRBV3-2,-,TRBD1,TGTGCCAGCAGTAGACAGGGGGATGAAAAACTGTTTTTT,CASSRQGDEKLFF
TRBJ2-5,TRBV2,-,TRBD1,TGTGCCAGCAAACCCGGACAGGGCCCCGTCGGAGAGACCCAGTACTTC,CASKPGQGPVGETQYF
TRBJ2-4,TRBV5-1,-,-,TGCGCCAGCAGATTGACGGACAGTCTAGCCAAAAACATTCAGTACTTC,CASRLTDSLAKNIQYF
TRBJ2-1,TRBV30,-,TRBD2,TGTGCCTGGACTAGCGGGAGTTCCTACAATGAGCAGTTCTTC,CAWTSGSSYNEQFF
TRBJ1-1,TRBV11-3,-,-,TGTGCCAGCAGCTTGAGGGTGAACACTGAAGCTTTCTTT,CASSLRVNTEAFF
TRBJ2-7,TRBV4-1,-,-,TGCGCCAGTCAACTCGGAGCCTCGGCGTCCTACGAGCAGTACTTC,CASQLGASASYEQYF
TRBJ1-2,TRBV10-1,-,TRBD1,TGCGCCAGCAGCCCCGGGACAGGGGGCTACACCTTC,CASSPGTGGYTF
TRBJ1-5,TRBV11-2,-,-,TGTGCCAGCAGCCCCAAGGGGGATGGCAATCAGCCCCAGCATTTT,CASSPKGDGNQPQHF
TRBJ1-4,TRBV9,-,-,TGTGCCAGCAGCCCAAAGTCGAGTGAAAAACTGTTTTTT,CASSPKSSEKLFF
TRBJ1-1,TRBV28,-,-,TGTGCCAGCAGTGCATACATGGACACTGAAGCTTTCTTT,CASSAYMDTEAFF
TRBJ1-2,TRBV7-9,once,TRBD1,TGTGCCAGCAGCTTTACAGGGGTGAGCGGAGGCTACACCTTC,CASSFTGVSGGYTF
TRBJ1-4,TRBV5-1,-,-,TGCGCCAGCAGCTTGGCTCCAGGGTTTAATGAAAAACTGTTTTTT,CASSLAPGFNEKLFF
TRBJ2-5,TRBV30,-,TRBD1,TGTGCCTGGAACTCCGGGACAGCACAAGAGACCCAGTACTTC,CAWNSGTAQETQYF
TRBJ2-2,TRBV5-1,-,-,TGCGCCAGCAGCACTCTGGGAGGGGGCACCGGGGAGCTGTTTTTT,CASSTLGGGTGELFF
TRBJ1-5,TRBV5-6,-,-,TGTGCCAGCAGCTTGAACGGTCAGCCCCAGCATTTT,CASSLNGQPQHF
TRBJ2-3,TRBV7-6,-,-,TGTGCCAGCAGCCCCCGGAGGGCACCTATTGGCACAGATACGCAGTATTTT,CASSPRRAPIGTDTQYF
TRBJ1-2,TRBV2,-,-,TGTGCCAGCAGGGTATCCTATAGCTATGGCTACACCTTC,CASRVSYSYGYTF
TRBJ1-5,TRBV6-2/TRBV6-3,-,-,TGTGCCAGCAGCGTTAGAGCTAGCAATCAGCCCCAGCATTTT,CASSVRASNQPQHF
TRBJ2-7,TRBV28,-,TRBD2,TGTGCCAGCAGTTTGACTAGCGGGGCCTACGAGCAGTACTTC,CASSLTSGAYEQYF
TRBJ2-7,TRBV6-5,-,-,TGTGCCAGCAGTTACGGGCCGGAATACGAGCAGTACTTC,CASSYGPEYEQYF
TRBJ2-5,TRBV14,few,-,TGTGCCAGCAGCACTCTTCAGGGCTCCCCAGAGACCCAGTACTTC,CASSTLQGSPETQYF
TRBJ2-7,TRBV27,-,TRBD2,TGTGCCAGCAGTACTTACCGGGGGGTCGAGCAGTACTTC,CASSTYRGVEQYF